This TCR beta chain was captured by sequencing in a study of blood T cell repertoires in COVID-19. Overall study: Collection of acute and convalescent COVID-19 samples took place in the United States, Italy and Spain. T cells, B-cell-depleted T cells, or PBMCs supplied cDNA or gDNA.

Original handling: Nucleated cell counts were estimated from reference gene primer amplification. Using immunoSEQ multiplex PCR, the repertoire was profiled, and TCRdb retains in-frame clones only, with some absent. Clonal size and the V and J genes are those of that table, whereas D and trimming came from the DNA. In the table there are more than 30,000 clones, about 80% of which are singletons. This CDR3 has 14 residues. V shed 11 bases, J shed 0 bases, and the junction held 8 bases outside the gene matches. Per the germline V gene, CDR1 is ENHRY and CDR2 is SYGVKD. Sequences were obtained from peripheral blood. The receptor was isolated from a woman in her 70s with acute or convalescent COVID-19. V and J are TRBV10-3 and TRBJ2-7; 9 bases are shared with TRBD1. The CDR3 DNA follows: TGTGCCTATTCCGGGACAGGGAGCTCCTACGAGCAGTACTTC. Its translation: CAYSGTGSSYEQYF.